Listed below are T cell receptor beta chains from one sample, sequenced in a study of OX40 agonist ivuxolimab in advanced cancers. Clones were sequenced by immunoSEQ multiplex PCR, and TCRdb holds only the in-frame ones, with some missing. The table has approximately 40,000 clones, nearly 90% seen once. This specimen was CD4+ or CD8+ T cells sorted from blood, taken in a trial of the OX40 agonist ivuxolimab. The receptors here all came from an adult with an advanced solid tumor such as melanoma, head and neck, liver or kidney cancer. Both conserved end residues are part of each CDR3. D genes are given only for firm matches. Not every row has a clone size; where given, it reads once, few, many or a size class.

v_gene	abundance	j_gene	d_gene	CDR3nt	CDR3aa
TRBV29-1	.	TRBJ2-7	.	TGCAGCGTTGAAGATGCGCAGGCATCGTCCTACGAGCAGTACTTC	CSVEDAQASSYEQYF
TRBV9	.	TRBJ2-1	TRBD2	TGTGCCAGCAGCTTGATAGCGGGAGATTGGGTTTACAATGAGCAGTTCTTC	CASSLIAGDWVYNEQFF
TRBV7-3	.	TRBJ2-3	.	TGTGCCAGCAGCTCCACACCTCCACCGTTTTCAGATACGCAGTATTTT	CASSSTPPPFSDTQYF
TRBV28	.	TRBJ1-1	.	TGTGCCAGCAGCGTCGGGACAACGGCCACTGAAGCTTTCTTT	CASSVGTTATEAFF
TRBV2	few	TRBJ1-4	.	TGTGCCAGCAGCACCGGCGGGTTGGCAGGGCGCGAAAAACTGTTTTTT	CASSTGGLAGREKLFF
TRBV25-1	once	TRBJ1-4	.	TGTGCCAGCACCGGGACGCTGGGGATCTCGGGTGAAAAACTGTTTTTT	CASTGTLGISGEKLFF
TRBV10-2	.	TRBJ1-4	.	TGCGCCAGCAGCGGGCGGGGGGCGCCTAATGAAAAACTGTTTTTT	CASSGRGAPNEKLFF
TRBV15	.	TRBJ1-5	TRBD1	TGTGCCACCAGCCCAGGACAGGGGTATCAGCCCCAGCATTTT	CATSPGQGYQPQHF
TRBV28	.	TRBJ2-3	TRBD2	TGTGCCAGCAGTTTATACTCTAGCGGGGGCTATACGCAGTATTTT	CASSLYSSGGYTQYF
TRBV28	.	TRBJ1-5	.	TGTGCCAGCAGTCCCATCTCTTATAGCAATCAGCCCCAGCATTTT	CASSPISYSNQPQHF
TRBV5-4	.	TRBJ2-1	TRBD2	TGTGCCAGCAGCCAAACTAGCGGGAGTTGGAATGAGCAGTTCTTC	CASSQTSGSWNEQFF
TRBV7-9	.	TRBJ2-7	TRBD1	TGTGCCAGCAGCTTAGTAGGGACAGCTTCTGACTTC	CASSLVGTASDF
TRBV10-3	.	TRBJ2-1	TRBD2	TGTGCCATCAGCCAGCGGGAGGGCTACAATGAGCAGTTCTTC	CAISQREGYNEQFF
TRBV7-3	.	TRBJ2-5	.	TGTGCCAGCAGCTCGACTAGTAGCTTGTGGGAGACCCAGTACTTC	CASSSTSSLWETQYF
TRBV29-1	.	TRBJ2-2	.	TGCAGCGTTGGCCTCAGGCTCACCGGGGAGCTGTTTTTT	CSVGLRLTGELFF
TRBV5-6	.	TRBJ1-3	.	TGTGCCAGCAGCCCGGGTGGGAGGGAAAGGAGAGCTGGAAACACCATATATTTT	CASSPGGRERRAGNTIYF
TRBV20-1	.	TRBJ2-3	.	TGCAGTGCTTCCACAGATACGCAGTATTTT	CSASTDTQYF
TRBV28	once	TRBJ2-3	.	TGTGCCAGCACAACAGATACGCAGTATTTT	CASTTDTQYF
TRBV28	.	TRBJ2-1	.	TGTGCCAGCAGTTTGGGCAGTCCCAAAGATGAGCAGTTCTTC	CASSLGSPKDEQFF
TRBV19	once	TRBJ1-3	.	TGTGCCAGTAGCGGGGACATCTCTGGAAACACCATATATTTT	CASSGDISGNTIYF
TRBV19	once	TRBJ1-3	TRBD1	TGTGCCAGTAGGACTACAGGGGGCGCGGGAAACACCATATATTTT	CASRTTGGAGNTIYF
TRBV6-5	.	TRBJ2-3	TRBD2	TGTGCCAGCAGTGACAGCGGGAGAAGTCGTCGGGCGTATTTT	CASSDSGRSRRAYF
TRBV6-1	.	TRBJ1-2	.	TGTGCCAGCACTGACAGTCTCCCCAGCTATGGCTACACCTTC	CASTDSLPSYGYTF